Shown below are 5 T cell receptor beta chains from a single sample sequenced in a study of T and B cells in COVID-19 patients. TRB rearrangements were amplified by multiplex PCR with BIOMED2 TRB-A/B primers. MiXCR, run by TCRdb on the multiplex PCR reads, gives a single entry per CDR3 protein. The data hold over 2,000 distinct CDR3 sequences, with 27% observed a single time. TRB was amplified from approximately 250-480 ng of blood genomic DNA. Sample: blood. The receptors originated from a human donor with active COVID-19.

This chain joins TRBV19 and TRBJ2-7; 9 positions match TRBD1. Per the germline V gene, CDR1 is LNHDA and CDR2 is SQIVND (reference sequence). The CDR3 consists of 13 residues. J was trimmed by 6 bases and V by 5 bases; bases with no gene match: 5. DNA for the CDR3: TGTGCCAGTAGTCCGGGACAGGGTCTCGAGCAGTACTTC. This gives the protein CASSPGQGLEQYF.

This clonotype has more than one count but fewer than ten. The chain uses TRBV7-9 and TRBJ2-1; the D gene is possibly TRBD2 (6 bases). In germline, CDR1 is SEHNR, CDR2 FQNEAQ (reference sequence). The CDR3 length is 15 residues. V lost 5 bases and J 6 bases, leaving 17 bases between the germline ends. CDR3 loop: CASSPPRLEINEQFF. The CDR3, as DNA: TGTGCCAGCAGCCCACCACGACTAGAGATCAATGAGCAGTTCTTC.

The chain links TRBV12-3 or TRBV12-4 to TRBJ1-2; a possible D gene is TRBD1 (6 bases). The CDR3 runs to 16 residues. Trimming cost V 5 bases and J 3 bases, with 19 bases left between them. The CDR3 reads CASSKRGRGSYYGYTF. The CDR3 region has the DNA TGTGCCAGCAGTAAGCGGGGGCGGGGCAGCTACTATGGCTACACCTTC.

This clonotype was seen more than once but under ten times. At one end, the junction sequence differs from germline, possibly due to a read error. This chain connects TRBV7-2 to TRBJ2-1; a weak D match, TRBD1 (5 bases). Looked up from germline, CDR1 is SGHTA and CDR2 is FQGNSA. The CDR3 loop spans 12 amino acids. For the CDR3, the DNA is TGTGCCAGCAGTTTAGGGGTCAGTGAAGAGTTCTTC. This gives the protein CASSLGVSEEFF.

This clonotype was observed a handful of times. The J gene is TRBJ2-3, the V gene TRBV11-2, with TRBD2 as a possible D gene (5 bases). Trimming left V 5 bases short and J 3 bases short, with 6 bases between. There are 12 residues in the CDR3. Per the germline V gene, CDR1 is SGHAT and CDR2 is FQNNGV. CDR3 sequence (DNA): TGTGCCAGCAGCAGAGGGACAGATACGCAGTATTTT. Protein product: CASSRGTDTQYF.